Listed below are T cell receptor beta chains from one sample, sequenced in a study of human T cells and chemical hapten exposure. One entry per CDR3 protein, called by TCRdb with MiXCR from the RACE reads. The table has about 80,000 distinct CDR3 sequences, around 13% seen once; the top ten hold roughly 4.6%. The sequenced sample was whole blood, obtained in connection with sensitization to the hapten diphenylcyclopropenone (DPC). The receptors shown here come from a woman aged 45 to 65 with alopecia areata. Some clones in this sample may be carry-over from other donors' samples. CDR3s include the opening cysteine and the closing phenylalanine or tryptophan. The order of the fields is CDR3 DNA, CDR3 protein, clone size, D gene, V gene, J gene. D genes are given only for firm matches. Clone size is shown for a subset of rows, as once, few, many or a class of expanded clone.

TGTGCCAGCAGCTTGCAACTAGCGGACACAGATACGCAGTATTTT	CASSLQLADTDTQYF	few	TRBD2	TRBV5-4	TRBJ2-3
TGCGCCAGCAGCCAAGATTTCACGGCCTTTGGCTACACCTTC	CASSQDFTAFGYTF	many	.	TRBV4-1	TRBJ1-2
TGCAGCGTTGGCCAGGCTAACTATGGCTACACCTTC	CSVGQANYGYTF	.	.	TRBV29-1	TRBJ1-2
TGTGCCAGCAGCTTCGGGACAGGGCGCGCTAATGAAAAACTGTTTTTT	CASSFGTGRANEKLFF	few	TRBD1	TRBV5-6	TRBJ1-4
TGTGCCAGCAGCTCGGGGACTGGCGGATACAATGAGCAGTTCTTC	CASSSGTGGYNEQFF	.	.	TRBV5-4	TRBJ2-1
TGTGCCAGCAGCCTAACAGGGGCAGATACGCAGTATTTT	CASSLTGADTQYF	many	TRBD1	TRBV12-3/TRBV12-4	TRBJ2-3
TGTGCCTGGAGTAAGGACAGGGGAACTGAAGCTTTCTTT	CAWSKDRGTEAFF	few	TRBD1	TRBV30	TRBJ1-1
TGCGCCAGCAGCCAAGTTGCTAGCGGGAGGTACAATGAGCAGTTCTTC	CASSQVASGRYNEQFF	.	TRBD2	TRBV4-1	TRBJ2-1
TGTGCCAGCAGCTACCCGGGACTAGCGGGAGGAGAGACCCAGTACTTC	CASSYPGLAGGETQYF	.	TRBD2	TRBV11-2	TRBJ2-5
TGTGCCAGCAGCTCCGCAGGGATCGGTGTTATCTCTTCAGAGCAGTACTTC	CASSSAGIGVISSEQYF	few	.	TRBV7-2	TRBJ2-7
TGTGCCAGCAGCCGCACCTCGGGTTCCGAAGCTTTCTTT	CASSRTSGSEAFF	few	.	TRBV28	TRBJ1-1
TGCAGTGCTAGAAATGGAGGGAAGAACACCGGGGAGCTGTTTTTT	CSARNGGKNTGELFF	many	.	TRBV20-1	TRBJ2-2
TGCAGCGTTGAAGAACTTAGTGGCGAGACCCAGTACTTC	CSVEELSGETQYF	.	.	TRBV29-1	TRBJ2-5
TGTGCCAGCAGCTCGGCAGAGCGATCCCCCACAGATACGCAGTATTTT	CASSSAERSPTDTQYF	.	.	TRBV7-9	TRBJ2-3
TGTGCCAGCAGCCGAGGTGGGGAAAGGGCCAAAAACATTCAGTACTTC	CASSRGGERAKNIQYF	few	.	TRBV28	TRBJ2-4
TGTGCCAGCAGTCGCGGGGACAGGGGCAAATCACCCCTCCACTTT	CASSRGDRGKSPLHF	.	TRBD1	TRBV28	TRBJ1-6
TGTGCCAGCAGACCGTCGGGACTAGTGGACCCAGGGCACAATGAGCAGTTCTTC	CASRPSGLVDPGHNEQFF	.	TRBD2	TRBV3-1	TRBJ2-1
TGTGCCAGCAGCTTAGACCAGACAGGGAGTCAGCCCCAGCATTTT	CASSLDQTGSQPQHF	few	TRBD1	TRBV11-2	TRBJ1-5
TGCGCCAGCAGCGGCGGACTAGCGGGAGTATATGAGCAGTTCTTC	CASSGGLAGVYEQFF	.	TRBD2	TRBV5-1	TRBJ2-1
TGTGCCAGCTCATCAAGAGGGGGGACTAATGAAAAACTGTTTTTT	CASSSRGGTNEKLFF	many	.	TRBV18	TRBJ1-4
TGTGCCAGTACTGGACTAGCGGGAGGCACAGATACGCAGTATTTT	CASTGLAGGTDTQYF	once	TRBD2	TRBV5-6	TRBJ2-3
TGTGCCAGCAGCTTAACCATGGACCAGGGAGGGGAGACCCAGTACTTC	CASSLTMDQGGETQYF	few	TRBD2	TRBV11-2	TRBJ2-5
TGCAGCGGCCGGAGGGACACTGAAGCTTTCTTT	CSGRRDTEAFF	few	.	TRBV29-1	TRBJ1-1
TGTGCCAGCAGGCGGGGGTTACAGGGTCGGTATAGCAATCAGCCCCAGCATTTT	CASRRGLQGRYSNQPQHF	.	.	TRBV28	TRBJ1-5
TGTGCCAGCAGCCCAGGTCCCTCCCGGTCCTACGAGCAGTACTTC	CASSPGPSRSYEQYF	many	.	TRBV11-2	TRBJ2-7
TGTGCCAGCAGCCCCAGGGGACCGCAAGAGACCCAGTACTTC	CASSPRGPQETQYF	.	.	TRBV11-2	TRBJ2-5
TGTGCCTGGAAGGAACAGGAAAAACTGTTTTTT	CAWKEQEKLFF	.	.	TRBV30	TRBJ1-4
TGTGCCAGCAGGGCCGGGACAGGGGGCTTCCATGAGCAGTTCTTC	CASRAGTGGFHEQFF	.	TRBD1	TRBV2	TRBJ2-1
TGTGCCAGCAGTGAGCACAGGGCTGGCACAGATACGCAGTATTTT	CASSEHRAGTDTQYF	few	.	TRBV28	TRBJ2-3
TGCAGTGCAAAAAGGGGCAGGGGGTCTGGAAACACCATATATTTT	CSAKRGRGSGNTIYF	many	TRBD1	TRBV20-1	TRBJ1-3
TGTGCCAGCAGTTTGACTAGCGGTGGGCTGTCGACCCAGTACTTC	CASSLTSGGLSTQYF	few	TRBD2	TRBV28	TRBJ2-5
TGTGCCAGCAGCCGTGGGCTAGGGGAGAACAATGAGCAGTTCTTC	CASSRGLGENNEQFF	few	.	TRBV5-5	TRBJ2-1
TGTGCCAGCAGTTTATGGCAGGCGACAGATACGCAGTATTTT	CASSLWQATDTQYF	few	.	TRBV27	TRBJ2-3
TGTGCCAGCAGCTCCACAGGGGTGATATATGGCTACACCTTC	CASSSTGVIYGYTF	.	TRBD1	TRBV11-2	TRBJ1-2
TGCAGTGCTAGAATCGTAGGAGGCGAGCAGTACTTC	CSARIVGGEQYF	.	.	TRBV20-1	TRBJ2-7
TGCGCCAGCAGCTTGGAGGGCGGGAGGGCCTTTAGTGAGCAGTTCTTC	CASSLEGGRAFSEQFF	few	TRBD2	TRBV5-1	TRBJ2-1
TGTGCCAGCAGCTTAGGTGGCACAGGGGGTCAGCCCCAGCATTTT	CASSLGGTGGQPQHF	.	TRBD1	TRBV7-9	TRBJ1-5
TGTGCCAGCAGCCCGACAGGGACTAGCGAGGTCGAGCAGTACTTC	CASSPTGTSEVEQYF	once	TRBD2	TRBV11-2	TRBJ2-7
TGTGCCAGCAGGGGGACCAGGACAGGGCCTGAAAAACTGTTTTTT	CASRGTRTGPEKLFF	.	TRBD1	TRBV7-2	TRBJ1-4
TGTGCCAGCACCTCGACTAGCGGGAGGGCCCACGAGCAGTACTTC	CASTSTSGRAHEQYF	.	TRBD2	TRBV28	TRBJ2-7
TGTGCCAGCAGCCAAGATCCCCACGCCGCCGGACGGGAGACCCAGTACTTC	CASSQDPHAAGRETQYF	.	.	TRBV14	TRBJ2-5
TGTGCCTGGAGTGTACGCACAGGGGTGTACACTGAAGCTTTCTTT	CAWSVRTGVYTEAFF	few	TRBD1	TRBV30	TRBJ1-1
TGTGCCAGCTATCGGGACGCAGATACGCAGTATTTT	CASYRDADTQYF	.	.	TRBV7-2	TRBJ2-3
TGCGCCAGCATCGAAACAGGGGGCGCGTACACCTTC	CASIETGGAYTF	.	TRBD1	TRBV5-1	TRBJ1-2
TGTGCCAGCAGCTTAGGAGGGGGGACTAGCGGTTACAATGAGCAGTTCTTC	CASSLGGGTSGYNEQFF	.	TRBD2	TRBV11-2	TRBJ2-1
TGTGCCAGCAGCTTAGAAACTGGACCTACCTACGAGCAGTACTTC	CASSLETGPTYEQYF	.	.	TRBV11-2	TRBJ2-7
TGTGCCAGCAGCAAAAGCGTAACCTACGAGCAGTACTTC	CASSKSVTYEQYF	once	.	TRBV7-6	TRBJ2-7
TGTGCCAGCAGCGAGGGACAGGGACCAATAACTGAAGCTTTCTTT	CASSEGQGPITEAFF	few	TRBD1	TRBV7-9	TRBJ1-1
TGTGCCAGCAGTTTATTCGAAAAACTGTTTTTT	CASSLFEKLFF	.	.	TRBV28	TRBJ1-4
TGTGCCTGGAAATCGGGACTAGCGGGCACAGATACGCAGTATTTT	CAWKSGLAGTDTQYF	few	TRBD2	TRBV30	TRBJ2-3
TGCAGCGTTGGCGACAGGGGGCTCGGTGGAGAGACCCAGTACTTC	CSVGDRGLGGETQYF	many	TRBD1	TRBV29-1	TRBJ2-5
TGTGCCAGCAGTGGCACTCTAACATCGGAGGGGAAATACAATGAGCAGTTCTTC	CASSGTLTSEGKYNEQFF	few	.	TRBV2	TRBJ2-1
TGTGCCAGCTCACCAGTACAGGTCGACGTGGGTGCGACTGAAGCTTTCTTT	CASSPVQVDVGATEAFF	many	.	TRBV18	TRBJ1-1
TGCAGTGCTACCACCCCAGGACAGGGCTACGAGCAGTACTTC	CSATTPGQGYEQYF	.	TRBD1	TRBV20-1	TRBJ2-7
TGCAGTGCTAGCATTCAGTTAAATTCACCCCTCCACTTT	CSASIQLNSPLHF	few	.	TRBV20-1	TRBJ1-6
TGTGCCAGTAGTATGGAGGGATCACAGGGGGCGGGCCACGAGCAGTACTTC	CASSMEGSQGAGHEQYF	.	TRBD1	TRBV19	TRBJ2-7
TGTGCCAGTAGTCCACTAGCGGCTTTCTCCTACAATGAGCAGTTCTTC	CASSPLAAFSYNEQFF	.	TRBD2	TRBV19	TRBJ2-1
TGTGCCAGCACCGAACGACAGGGCAATCAGCCCCAGCATTTT	CASTERQGNQPQHF	few	.	TRBV2	TRBJ1-5
TGCGCCAGCAGTCAATCGGTAGGAGGGGAGACCCAGTACTTC	CASSQSVGGETQYF	few	.	TRBV23-1	TRBJ2-5
TGTGCCAGCAGCCAATCCCCCCGCAGGGCTGGGGCCAACGTCCTGACTTTC	CASSQSPRRAGANVLTF	few	.	TRBV3-1	TRBJ2-6